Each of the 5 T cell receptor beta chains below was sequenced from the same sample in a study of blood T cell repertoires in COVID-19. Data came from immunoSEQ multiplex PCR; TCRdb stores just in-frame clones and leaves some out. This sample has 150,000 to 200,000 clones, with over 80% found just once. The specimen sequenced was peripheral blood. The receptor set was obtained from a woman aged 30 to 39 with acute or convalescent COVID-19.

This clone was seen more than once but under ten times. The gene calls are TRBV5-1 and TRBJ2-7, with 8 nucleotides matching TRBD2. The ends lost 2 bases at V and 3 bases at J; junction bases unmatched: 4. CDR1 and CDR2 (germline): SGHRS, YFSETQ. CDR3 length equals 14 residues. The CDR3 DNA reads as TGCGCCAGCAGCTTAGGTGGGACTAGCTACGAGCAGTACTTC. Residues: CASSLGGTSYEQYF. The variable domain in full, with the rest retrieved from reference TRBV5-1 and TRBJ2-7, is KAGVTQTPRYLIKTRGQQVTLSCSPISGHRSVSWYQQTPGQGLQFLFEYFSETQRNKGNFPGRFSGRQFSNSRSEMNVSTLELGDSALYLCASSLGGTSYEQYFGPGTRLTVT.

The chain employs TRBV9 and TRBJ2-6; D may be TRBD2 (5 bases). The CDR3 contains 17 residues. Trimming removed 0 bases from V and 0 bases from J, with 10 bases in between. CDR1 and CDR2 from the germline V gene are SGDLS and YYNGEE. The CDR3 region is CASSVGRAGSGANVLTF. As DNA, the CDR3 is TGTGCCAGCAGCGTAGGAAGGGCGGGCTCTGGGGCCAACGTCCTGACTTTC.

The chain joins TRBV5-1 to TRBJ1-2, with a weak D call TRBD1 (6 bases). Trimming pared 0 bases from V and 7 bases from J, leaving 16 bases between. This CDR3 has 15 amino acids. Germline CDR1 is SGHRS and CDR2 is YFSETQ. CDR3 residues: CASSLAGTRSGGYTF. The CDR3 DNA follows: TGCGCCAGCAGCTTGGCCGGGACAAGGAGTGGTGGCTACACCTTC.

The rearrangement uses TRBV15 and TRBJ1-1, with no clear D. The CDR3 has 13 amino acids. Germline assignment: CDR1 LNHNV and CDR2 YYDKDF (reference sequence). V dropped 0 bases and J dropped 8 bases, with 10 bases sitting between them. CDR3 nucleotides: TGTGCCACCAGCAGAGATCGCGGGTCCGAAGCTTTCTTT. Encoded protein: CATSRDRGSEAFF.

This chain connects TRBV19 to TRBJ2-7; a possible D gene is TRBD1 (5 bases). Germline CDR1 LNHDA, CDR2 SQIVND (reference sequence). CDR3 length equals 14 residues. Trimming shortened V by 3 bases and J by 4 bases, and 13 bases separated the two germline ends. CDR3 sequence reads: CASSIGQGNYEQYF. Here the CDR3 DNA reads TGTGCCAGTAGTATCGGTCAGGGTAATTACGAGCAGTACTTC.